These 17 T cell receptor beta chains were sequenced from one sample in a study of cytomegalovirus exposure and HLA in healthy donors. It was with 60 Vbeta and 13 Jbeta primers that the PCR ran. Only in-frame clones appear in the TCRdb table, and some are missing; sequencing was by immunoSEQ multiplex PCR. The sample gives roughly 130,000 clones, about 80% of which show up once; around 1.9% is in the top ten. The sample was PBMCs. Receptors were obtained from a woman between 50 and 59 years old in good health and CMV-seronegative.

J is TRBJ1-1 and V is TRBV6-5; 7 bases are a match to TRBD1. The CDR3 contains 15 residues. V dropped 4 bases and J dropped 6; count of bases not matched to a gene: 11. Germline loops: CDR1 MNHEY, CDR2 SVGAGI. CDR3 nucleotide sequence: TGTGCCAGCAGTTCCCTCTACAGGGGCTCGGCTGAAGCTTTCTTT. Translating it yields CASSSLYRGSAEAFF.

In DNA form, the CDR3 reads TGTGCCAGCTCACCTGAGGCCTACGGCACAGATACGCAGTATTTT. Translated: CASSPEAYGTDTQYF. The rearrangement links TRBV18 to TRBJ2-3; no reliable D call. Germline loops: CDR1 KGHSH, CDR2 LQKENI. V dropped 3 bases and J dropped 1 base, with 11 bases sitting between them. This CDR3 is built from 15 residues.

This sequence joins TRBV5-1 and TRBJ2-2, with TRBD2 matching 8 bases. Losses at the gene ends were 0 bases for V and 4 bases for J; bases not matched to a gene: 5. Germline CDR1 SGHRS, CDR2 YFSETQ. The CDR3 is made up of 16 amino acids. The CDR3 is CASSLAHREGTGELFF. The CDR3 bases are TGCGCCAGCAGCTTGGCCCACCGGGAGGGCACCGGGGAGCTGTTTTTT.

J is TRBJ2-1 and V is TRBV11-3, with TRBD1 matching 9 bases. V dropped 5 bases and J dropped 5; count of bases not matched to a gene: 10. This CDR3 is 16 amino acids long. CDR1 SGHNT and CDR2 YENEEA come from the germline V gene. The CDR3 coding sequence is TGTGCCAGCAGCCTCGGGGGGACAGGGCTAGACAATGAGCAGTTCTTC. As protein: CASSLGGTGLDNEQFF.

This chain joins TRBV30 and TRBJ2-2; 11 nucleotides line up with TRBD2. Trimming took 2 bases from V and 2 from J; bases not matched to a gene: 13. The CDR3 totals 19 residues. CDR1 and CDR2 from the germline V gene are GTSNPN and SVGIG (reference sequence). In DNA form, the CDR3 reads TGTGCCTGGAGTCGTCTAGCGGGAGGCGTAGCCCTTAACACCGGGGAGCTGTTTTTT. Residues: CAWSRLAGGVALNTGELFF.

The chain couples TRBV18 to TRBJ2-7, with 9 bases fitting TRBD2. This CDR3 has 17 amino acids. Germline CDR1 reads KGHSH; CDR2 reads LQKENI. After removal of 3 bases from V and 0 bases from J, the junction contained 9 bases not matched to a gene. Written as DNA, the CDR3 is TGTGCCAGCTCACCGTTGCGGACTAGCGCGAGCTCCTACGAGCAGTACGTC. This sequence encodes CASSPLRTSASSYEQYV.

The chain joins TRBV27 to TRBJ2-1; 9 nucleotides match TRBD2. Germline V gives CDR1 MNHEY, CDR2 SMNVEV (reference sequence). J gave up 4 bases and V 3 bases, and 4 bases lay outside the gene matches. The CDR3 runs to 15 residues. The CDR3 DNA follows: TGTGCCAGCAGTTTGGATCTAGCGGGGTACAATGAGCAGTTCTTC. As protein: CASSLDLAGYNEQFF.

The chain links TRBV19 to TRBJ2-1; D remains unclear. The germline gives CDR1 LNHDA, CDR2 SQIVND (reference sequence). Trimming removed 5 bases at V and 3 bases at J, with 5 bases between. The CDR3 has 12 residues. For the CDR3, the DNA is TGTGCCAGTAGTCTCTACTACAATGAGCAGTTCTTC. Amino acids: CASSLYYNEQFF.

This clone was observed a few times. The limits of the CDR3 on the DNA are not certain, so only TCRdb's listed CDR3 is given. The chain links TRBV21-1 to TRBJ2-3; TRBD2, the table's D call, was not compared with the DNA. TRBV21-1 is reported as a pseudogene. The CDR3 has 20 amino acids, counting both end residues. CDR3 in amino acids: CASSPLVGSGSTGTTDTQYF.

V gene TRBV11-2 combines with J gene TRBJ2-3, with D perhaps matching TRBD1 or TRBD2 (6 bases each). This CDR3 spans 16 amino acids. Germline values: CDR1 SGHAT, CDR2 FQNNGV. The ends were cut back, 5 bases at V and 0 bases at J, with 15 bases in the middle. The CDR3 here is CASSLGGTPSTDTQYF. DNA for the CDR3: TGTGCCAGCAGCCTAGGGGGGACACCCAGCACAGATACGCAGTATTTT.

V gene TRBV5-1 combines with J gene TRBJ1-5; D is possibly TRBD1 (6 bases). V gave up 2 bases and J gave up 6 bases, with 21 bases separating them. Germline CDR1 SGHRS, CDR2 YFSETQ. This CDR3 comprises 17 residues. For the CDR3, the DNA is TGCGCCAGCAGCTTTTTTCTCGCTAGGGGGGGGCGTCAGCCCCAGCATTTT. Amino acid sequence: CASSFFLARGGRQPQHF.

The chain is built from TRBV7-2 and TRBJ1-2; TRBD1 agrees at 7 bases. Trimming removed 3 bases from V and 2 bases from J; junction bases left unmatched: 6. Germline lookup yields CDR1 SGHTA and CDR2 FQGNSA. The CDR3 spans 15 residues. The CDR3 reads CASSLEGQRNYGYTF. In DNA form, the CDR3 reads TGTGCCAGCAGCTTGGAGGGACAGAGAAACTATGGCTACACCTTC.

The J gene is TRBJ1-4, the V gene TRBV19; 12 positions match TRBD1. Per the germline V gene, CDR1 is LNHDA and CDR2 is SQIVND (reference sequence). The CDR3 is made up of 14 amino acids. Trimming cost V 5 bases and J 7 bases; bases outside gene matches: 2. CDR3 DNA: TGTGCCAGTAGTGTGGGACAGGGGGCTGAAAAACTGTTTTTT. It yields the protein CASSVGQGAEKLFF. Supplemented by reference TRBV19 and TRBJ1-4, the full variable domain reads DGGITQSPKYLFRKEGQNVTLSCEQNLNHDAMYWYRQDPGQGLRLIYYSQIVNDFQKGDIAEGYSVSREKKESFPLTVTSAQKNPTAFYLCASSVGQGAEKLFFGSGTQLSVL.

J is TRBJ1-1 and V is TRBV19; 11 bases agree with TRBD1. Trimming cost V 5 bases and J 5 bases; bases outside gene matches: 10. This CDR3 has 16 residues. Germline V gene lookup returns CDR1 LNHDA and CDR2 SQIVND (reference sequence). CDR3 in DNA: TGTGCCAGTAGTCCACAGGAGGGACAGGGGGGAACTGAAGCTTTCTTT. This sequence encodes CASSPQEGQGGTEAFF.

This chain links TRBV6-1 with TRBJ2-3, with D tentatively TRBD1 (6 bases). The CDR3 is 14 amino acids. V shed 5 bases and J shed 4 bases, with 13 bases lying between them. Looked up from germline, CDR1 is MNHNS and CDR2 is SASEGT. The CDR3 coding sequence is TGTGCCAGCAGTAACAGGGAGTTCGCAGATACGCAGTATTTT. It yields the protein CASSNREFADTQYF.

CDR3 region: CASSFLTGGSDEQFF. CDR3 DNA: TGTGCCAGCAGTTTTCTCACGGGAGGTAGCGATGAGCAGTTCTTC. This sequence joins TRBV28 and TRBJ2-1; the match to TRBD2 covers 7 bases. CDR1 is MDHEN, CDR2 SYDVKM, per germline. V shed 3 bases, J shed 8 bases, and the junction held 10 bases outside the gene matches. The CDR3 spans 15 residues.

As DNA, the CDR3 is TGTGCCAGCACCGGGACAGGGGTCGAGCAGTACTTC. This codes for CASTGTGVEQYF. The chain carries TRBV6-1 and TRBJ2-7; 10 bases are shared with TRBD1. This CDR3 has 12 residues. Germline values: CDR1 MNHNS, CDR2 SASEGT. After removal of 7 bases from V and 6 bases from J, the junction contained 3 bases not matched to a gene.